The 5 T cell receptor beta chains listed next were all sequenced from one sample in a study of blood T cell repertoires in COVID-19. Repertoires were generated with immunoSEQ multiplex PCR, while TCRdb's copy carries only in-frame clones and drops some. Of roughly 70,000 clones listed, 75% to 90% are singletons. The sequencing sample was made of peripheral blood. Receptors originate from a man between 50 and 59 years old with active COVID-19.

A remark on this clone: Other nucleotide sequences in the sample specify the same CDR3. The chain combines TRBV5-1 with TRBJ1-3; no clear D. Trimming took 1 base from V and 0 from J, leaving 8 bases between them. CDR3 size: 15 residues. Germline loops: CDR1 SGHRS, CDR2 YFSETQ. CDR3 nucleotide sequence: TGCGCCAGCAGCTTGCAAGGGAGCTCTGGAAACACCATATATTTT. Its translation: CASSLQGSSGNTIYF. Full variable domain (outside the CDR3, taken from reference TRBV5-1 and TRBJ1-3): KAGVTQTPRYLIKTRGQQVTLSCSPISGHRSVSWYQQTPGQGLQFLFEYFSETQRNKGNFPGRFSGRQFSNSRSEMNVSTLELGDSALYLCASSLQGSSGNTIYFGEGSWLTVV.

The V call is TRBV4-1, the J call TRBJ2-1, with 7 bases aligning to TRBD2. Germline V gene lookup returns CDR1 MGHRA and CDR2 YSYEKL. The CDR3 spans 17 residues. Trimming at V came to 1 base and at J to 5 bases, leaving 11 bases not matched to a gene. CDR3 residues: CASSQVGGRTKNNEQFF. For the CDR3, the DNA is TGCGCCAGCAGCCAAGTCGGCGGGAGAACCAAAAACAATGAGCAGTTCTTC.

The chain joins TRBV14 to TRBJ1-5, with D maybe TRBD1 (6 bases). The CDR3 contains 13 residues. The V gene lost 3 bases and the J gene lost 9 bases, with 12 bases spanning the gap. Looked up from germline, CDR1 is SGHDN and CDR2 is FVKESK. CDR3 DNA sequence: TGTGCCAGCAGCCAGGGGGCCCGCCGGCCCCAGCATTTT. Its translation is CASSQGARRPQHF.

The V gene is TRBV5-4, the J gene TRBJ2-6; 11 bases align to TRBD1. Germline lookup yields CDR1 SGHNT and CDR2 YYREEE (reference sequence). V dropped 4 bases and J dropped 9; count of bases not matched to a gene: 3. The CDR3 spans 14 residues. The CDR3 protein is CASSRTGGDNVLTF. The CDR3 DNA sequence: TGTGCCAGCAGCCGGACAGGGGGCGACAACGTCCTGACTTTC.

V and J are TRBV29-1 and TRBJ1-2; no definite D call. The CDR3 contains 12 residues. Germline CDR1 reads SQVTM; CDR2 reads ANQGSEA. Trimming removed 3 bases at V and 2 bases at J, with 7 bases between. CDR3 sequence (DNA): TGCAGCGTTGAGAGAGGGAACTATGGCTACACCTTC. This sequence encodes CSVERGNYGYTF.